This T cell receptor beta chain was captured by sequencing in a study of T cells in Graves' hyperthyroidism and ophthalmopathy. Study-level results: Ophthalmopathy and stable hyperthyroidism were told apart by a 13 V-J model. Within blood appeared most thyroid clonotypes that had expanded above 0.001.

Amplified TCR beta CDR3 regions came from RNA transcripts. With the HTBI primer set, the TCR CDR3 went through a first round of RT-PCR. Using its own MiXCR run on the multiplex PCR reads, TCRdb lists one record per CDR3 protein. The sample lists 350,000 to 400,000 distinct CDR3 sequences; about 15% were seen once. The CDR3 length is 11 residues. V lost 0 bases and J 6 bases, leaving 6 bases between the germline ends. The germline V gene encodes CDR1 GTSNPN and CDR2 SVGIG (reference sequence). Points on this clonotype: Its specificity is unknown.

Absent ophthalmopathy progression within 18 months defined stable Graves' hyperthyroidism. The sample was blood. The V and J genes are TRBV30 and TRBJ2-7, with D unresolved. The TCR sequence derives from a woman in her 30s with Graves' hyperthyroidism. For the CDR3, the DNA is TGTGCCTGGAGTGTAATGGTCGAGCAGTACTTC. Translation: CAWSVMVEQYF.